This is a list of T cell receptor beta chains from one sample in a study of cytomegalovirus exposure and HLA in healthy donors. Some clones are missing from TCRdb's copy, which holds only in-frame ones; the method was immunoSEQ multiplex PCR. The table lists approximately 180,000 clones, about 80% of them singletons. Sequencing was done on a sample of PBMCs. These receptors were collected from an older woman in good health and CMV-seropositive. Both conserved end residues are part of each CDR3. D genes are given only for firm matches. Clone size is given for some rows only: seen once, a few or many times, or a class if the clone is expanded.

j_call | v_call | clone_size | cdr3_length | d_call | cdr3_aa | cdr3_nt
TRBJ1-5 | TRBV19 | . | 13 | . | CASSTQGNQPQHF | TGTGCCAGTAGTACACAGGGTAATCAGCCCCAGCATTTT
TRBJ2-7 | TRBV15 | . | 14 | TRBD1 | CATSRPDREYEQYF | TGTGCCACCAGCAGGCCCGACAGGGAATACGAGCAGTACTTC
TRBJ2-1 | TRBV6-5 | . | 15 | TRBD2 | CASSYFGTSGSSLFF | TGTGCCAGCAGTTACTTTGGGACTAGCGGGAGTAGTTTATTCTTC
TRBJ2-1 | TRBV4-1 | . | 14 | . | CASSQSQDNNEQFF | TGCGCCAGCAGCCAGTCTCAGGACAACAATGAGCAGTTCTTC
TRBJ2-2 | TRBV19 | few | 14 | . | CASSKGQYTGELFF | TGTGCCAGTAGTAAAGGACAGTACACCGGGGAGCTGTTTTTT
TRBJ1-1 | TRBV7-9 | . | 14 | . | CASSLARGFAEAFF | TGTGCCAGCAGCTTAGCGCGGGGTTTTGCTGAAGCTTTCTTT
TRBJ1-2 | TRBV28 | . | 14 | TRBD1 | CASSFSDRGGGYTF | TGTGCCAGCAGTTTCTCCGACAGGGGTGGTGGCTACACCTTC
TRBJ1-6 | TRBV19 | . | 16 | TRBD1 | CASSLLRDRGNSPLHF | TGTGCCAGTAGTTTACTCCGGGACAGAGGGAATTCACCCCTCCACTTT
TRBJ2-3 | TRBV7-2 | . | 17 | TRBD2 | CASSGLAGGPMLDTQYF | TGTGCCAGCAGCGGGTTAGCGGGGGGGCCGATGTTGGATACGCAGTATTTT
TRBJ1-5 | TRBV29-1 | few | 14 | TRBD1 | CSVTQGAWGQPQHF | TGCAGCGTAACCCAGGGGGCCTGGGGTCAGCCCCAGCATTTT
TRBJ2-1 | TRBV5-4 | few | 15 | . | CASSFERGSYNEQFF | TGTGCCAGCAGCTTCGAACGGGGATCCTACAATGAGCAGTTCTTC
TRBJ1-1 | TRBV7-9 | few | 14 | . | CASSASGRATEAFF | TGTGCCAGCAGCGCCTCGGGCAGGGCCACTGAAGCTTTCTTT